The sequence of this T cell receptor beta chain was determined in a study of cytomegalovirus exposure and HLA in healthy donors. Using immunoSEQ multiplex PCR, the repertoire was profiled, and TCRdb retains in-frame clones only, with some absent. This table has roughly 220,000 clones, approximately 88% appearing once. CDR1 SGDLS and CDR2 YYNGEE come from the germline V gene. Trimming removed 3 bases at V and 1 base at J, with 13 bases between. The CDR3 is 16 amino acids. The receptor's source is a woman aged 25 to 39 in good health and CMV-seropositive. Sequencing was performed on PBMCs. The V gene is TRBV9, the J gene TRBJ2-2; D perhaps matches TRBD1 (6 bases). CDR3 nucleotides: TGTGCCAGCAGCGCCCCGGGACACCAGAACACCGGGGAGCTGTTTTTT. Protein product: CASSAPGHQNTGELFF.